This TCR beta chain was documented in a study of cytomegalovirus exposure and HLA in healthy donors. Study-wide context: It was reported in a later analysis that the same platform had been used for the 90 to 150 validation repertoires as for the 666 first-cohort repertoires. Regarding the study as a whole: The authors enumerated some 170 TCR beta chains as linked to cytomegalovirus. A classifier reportedly called cytomegalovirus status with high sensitivity and specificity.

The donors were in the roughly 130-subject validation cohort; that cohort was separate from the roughly 730-subject first cohort. TCRdb's table, derived via immunoSEQ multiplex PCR, lists solely in-frame clones and lacks some. This sample has 250,000 or so clones, with around 89% found just once. This CDR3 is 15 amino acids long. Germline V gene data show CDR1 as SGHTA and CDR2 as FQGTGA. With 4 bases removed from V and 0 bases from J, the gap between germline ends came to 7 bases. This clone appeared a single time. Its target is unknown. The V and J genes are TRBV7-3 and TRBJ2-6; D possibly corresponds to TRBD1 (5 bases). This sequence originates from a woman younger than 35 in good health and CMV-seronegative. Input material: PBMCs. The CDR3 sequence is CASSSDNSGANVLTF. CDR3 in DNA: TGTGCCAGCAGCTCGGACAACTCTGGGGCCAACGTCCTGACTTTC.